The sequence of this T cell receptor beta chain was determined in a study of T cells after yellow fever vaccination. This clonotype was observed many times. The CDR3 sequence is 12 residues long. Per germline, CDR1 DFQATT and CDR2 SNEGSKA (reference sequence). V dropped 6 bases and J dropped 6 bases, with 15 bases sitting between them. TCRdb itself ran the 5' RACE reads through MiXCR, one entry per CDR3 protein. The data show 40,000 to 50,000 distinct CDR3 sequences, with 6.8% seen just once and 15% held by the top ten. Notes on the study in general: Shared CD4/CD8 clonotypes were a small share, likely from convergent recombination.

The origin of this receptor is a young man who received the YFV17D yellow fever vaccine. Sequencing was performed on CD8+ T cells not binding an NS4B(214-222) dextramer, sorted from PBMCs, taken 45 days after the yellow fever booster vaccination. V and J are TRBV20-1 and TRBJ2-7; a weak D match, TRBD2 (5 bases). CDR3 nucleotide sequence: TGCAGTGCACCTCGCCTAGGAGGCGAGCAGTACTTC. Protein sequence: CSAPRLGGEQYF.